This record concerns one T cell receptor beta chain sequence. The antigen it binds to is not known. No much larger clone exists at a distance of one base, and base qualities are not known. This entry is derived from a study of T cell changes during pregnancy in multiple sclerosis (dated by TCRdb to between 2017 and 2020). For the wider study: Changes in the T cell repertoire over the course of pregnancy were examined in this study in women with multiple sclerosis.

The CDR3 measures 13 amino acids from cysteine to phenylalanine. Only CDR3 DNA remains: 39 bases, in frame from the first base. CDR1 LNHNV and CDR2 YYDKDF were looked up in the germline V gene (reference sequence). Germline trimming amounts to 11 bases on V and 2 bases on J, with 5 as the count of junction bases outside the gene matches. The library was obtained by the immunoSEQ multiplex PCR assay. TCRdb's version of the immuneACCESS table is confined to in-frame rearrangements and falls short of the full clone set. An unresolved V gene accounts for under half of the shortfall where checked; the remainder is of unknown origin. Within this sample are about 75,000 clones, with more than 70% of them counted one time only. Jointly, the top ten make up about 0.9% of the sample.

The chain is made from TRBV15 and TRBJ2-3; the junction holds 9 bases that match TRBD2. The receptor was derived from a female donor in good health, enrolled as a control in a pregnancy study. The sample in question was peripheral blood, obtained in the first trimester of pregnancy. The CDR3 region reads CAAGGSATDTQYF. The base sequence is TGTGCCGCGGGGGGGAGTGCCACAGATACGCAGTATTTT.